Following are 21 T cell receptor beta chains from one sample sequenced in a study of cytotoxic CD8 clonotypes in ibrutinib-treated CLL. Sequencing used immunoSEQ multiplex PCR; TCRdb keeps in-frame clones, though not all of them. The data show about 150,000 clones, approximately 80% seen once. The sample consisted of PBMCs, taken after 24 months of ibrutinib treatment. Receptors were obtained from a human donor with chronic lymphocytic leukemia.

This clone has only a few counts. For the CDR3, the DNA is TGTGCCAGCAGCCCCGGACAGGTATACAATGAGCAGTTCTTC. It specifies CASSPGQVYNEQFF. J is TRBJ2-1 and V is TRBV27, with TRBD1 identical over 7 bases. Per the germline V gene, CDR1 is MNHEY and CDR2 is SMNVEV (reference sequence). CDR3 length: 14 residues. With 6 bases clipped from V and 4 bases from J, the junction kept 6 bases outside the gene matches.

The CDR3 sequence: CASSPPRRPRETQYF. CDR3 sequence (DNA): TGTGCCAGCAGCCCCCCCCGGAGACCCCGGGAGACCCAGTACTTC. J is TRBJ2-5 and V is TRBV7-3; D is uncertain. Trimming took 5 bases from V and 5 from J, leaving 18 bases between them. Germline-derived CDR1 and CDR2 are SGHTA and FQGTGA. The CDR3 length is 15 residues.

With regard to this clone: At one of its ends the junction is not consistent with the germline gene, which may arise from a read error. This sequence joins TRBV7-9 and TRBJ1-2; D gene ambiguous. The CDR3 contains 11 residues. From germline, CDR1 is SEHNR and CDR2 FQNEAQ (reference sequence). The CDR3 loop reads CASSLGPLFWF. In nucleotides, the CDR3 is TGTGCCAGCAGCTTAGGGCCCCTGTTTTGGTTC.

The chain employs TRBV4-1 and TRBJ2-5; 9 bases align to TRBD2. This CDR3 contains 14 residues. J lost 5 bases, V lost 5 bases, and 6 bases had no gene match. Germline V lookup: CDR1 MGHRA, CDR2 YSYEKL. CDR3 coding DNA: TGCGCCAGCAGCGTCGGACTAGCGATGGAGACCCAGTACTTC. Its protein product is CASSVGLAMETQYF.

V is TRBV7-3 and J is TRBJ2-3; D remains ambiguous. Per germline, CDR1 SGHTA and CDR2 FQGTGA. The V end lost 8 bases, the J end lost 2 bases, and 14 bases lay between the germline ends. This CDR3 is 14 amino acids long. CDR3 bases: TGTGCCAGCTCTTCGAGGCAGGACACAGATACGCAGTATTTT. Amino acid sequence: CASSSRQDTDTQYF. Full variable domain (missing parts from reference TRBV7-3 and TRBJ2-3): GAGVSQTPSNKVTEKGKYVELRCDPISGHTALYWYRQSLGQGPEFLIYFQGTGAADDSGLPNDRFFAVRPEGSVSTLKIQRTERGDSAVYLCASSSRQDTDTQYFGPGTRLTVL.

The rearrangement joins TRBV28 to TRBJ1-5; maybe TRBD1 (5 bases). V lost 3 bases and J 7 bases, leaving 19 bases between the germline ends. The germline CDR1 and CDR2 sequences are MDHEN and SYDVKM. The CDR3 spans 16 residues. The CDR3 region has the DNA TGTGCCAGCAGTTTGGCGGGCAGGGCGGTCAACCAGCCCCAGCATTTT. Its translation is CASSLAGRAVNQPQHF.

This chain links TRBV9 with TRBJ2-1; D remains unclear. Between the trimmed V and J ends, which lost 0 bases and 9 bases, there was a span of 10 bases. CDR1 and CDR2 from the germline V gene are SGDLS and YYNGEE. The CDR3 runs to 13 residues. CDR3 sequence: CASSVGPVPEQFF. CDR3 nucleotide sequence: TGTGCCAGCAGCGTAGGCCCCGTTCCTGAGCAGTTCTTC.

DNA for the CDR3: TGTGCCAGCTCACCAGGGGGGATCTCGGCTGAAGCTTTCTTT. It codes for CASSPGGISAEAFF. The genes are TRBV18 and TRBJ1-1; perhaps TRBD1 as D (5 bases). Trimming pared 2 bases from V and 6 bases from J, leaving 13 bases between. This CDR3 is built from 14 residues. Germline V gene lookup returns CDR1 KGHSH and CDR2 LQKENI.

This clone is a singleton in its sample. The chain joins TRBV10-3 to TRBJ2-7; TRBD2 matches at 7 bases. This CDR3 comprises 18 residues. V shed 4 bases and J 0 bases; nucleotides not matched to a gene: 15. Germline V gene lookup returns CDR1 ENHRY and CDR2 SYGVKD. The CDR3 DNA reads as TGTGCCATCAGTGGGACGGGAGGACTGGCCGTGATCTCCTACGAGCAGTACTTC. Protein product: CAISGTGGLAVISYEQYF.

The rearrangement links TRBV7-2 to TRBJ2-1, with a tentative D call TRBD2 (6 bases). Germline V gene lookup returns CDR1 SGHTA and CDR2 FQGNSA. V lost 5 bases and J 15 bases, leaving 23 bases between the germline ends. The CDR3 spans 14 residues. The CDR3 protein is CASSPHGGTPVPFF. CDR3 DNA: TGTGCCAGCAGCCCCCACGGCGGGACCCCCGTTCCGTTCTTC.

This clone was detected only a few times. The V call is TRBV19, the J call TRBJ2-7, with 10 bases matching TRBD1. Trimming removed 1 base from V and 2 bases from J; junction bases left unmatched: 2. Germline V gives CDR1 LNHDA, CDR2 SQIVND (reference sequence). The CDR3 spans 15 residues. CDR3 sequence: CASSIAGTGAYEQYF. The CDR3 DNA follows: TGTGCCAGTAGTATAGCTGGGACAGGGGCCTACGAGCAGTACTTC.

The chain couples TRBV5-1 to TRBJ2-3; tentatively, D is TRBD2 (5 bases). The CDR3 spans 15 residues. The germline gives CDR1 SGHRS, CDR2 YFSETQ. V gave up 4 bases and J gave up 1 base, with 13 bases separating them. The CDR3 loop reads CASSPVVSGTDTQYF. CDR3 bases: TGCGCCAGCAGCCCGGTCGTTAGCGGCACAGATACGCAGTATTTT.

Only one count was recorded for this clone. The chain combines TRBV9 with TRBJ2-1; 11 nucleotides line up with TRBD2. Losses at the gene ends were 3 bases for V and 9 bases for J; bases not matched to a gene: 8. The CDR3 contains 15 residues. The V gene's germline CDR1 is SGDLS and CDR2 YYNGEE. The CDR3 DNA reads TGTGCCAGCAGCGATAGCGGGAGGGCCGGGGGTGAGCAGTTCTTC. This codes for CASSDSGRAGGEQFF.

This chain links TRBV11-3 with TRBJ2-7; a possible D gene is TRBD1 (6 bases). Germline values: CDR1 SGHNT, CDR2 YENEEA. Trimming removed 0 bases from V and 3 bases from J, with 12 bases in between. The length of the CDR3 is 15 residues. CDR3 nucleotides: TGTGCCAGCAGCTTAGATCGGGACACGGACTACGAGCAGTACTTC. Translated: CASSLDRDTDYEQYF.

This chain uses TRBV5-4 with TRBJ2-7, with a possible D match to TRBD2 (5 bases). There are 15 residues in the CDR3. Germline V CDR1 and CDR2: SGHNT, YYREEE (reference sequence). The ends were cut back, 0 bases at V and 3 bases at J, with 13 bases in the middle. This CDR3 reads CASSLGGHVLYEQYF. The CDR3 bases are TGTGCCAGCAGCTTGGGCGGGCATGTCCTCTACGAGCAGTACTTC.

The chain couples TRBV5-1 to TRBJ2-5; no clear D. CDR1 is SGHRS, CDR2 YFSETQ, per germline. V dropped 4 bases and J dropped 0 bases, with 16 bases sitting between them. The CDR3 sequence is 16 residues long. This chain's CDR3 is CASSTDPATYQETQYF. The CDR3 DNA follows: TGCGCCAGCAGCACGGACCCCGCTACCTACCAAGAGACCCAGTACTTC.

The chain combines TRBV5-1 with TRBJ2-1; the D gene is possibly TRBD2 (6 bases). The germline gives CDR1 SGHRS, CDR2 YFSETQ. V lost 4 bases and J lost 8, with 16 bases in between. The CDR3 is 14 residues long. The DNA of the CDR3 is TGCGCCAGCAGCCCGGGGGTAGTTTCAGATGAGCAGTTCTTC. Protein: CASSPGVVSDEQFF.

The chain has TRBV18 and TRBJ2-3, with D possibly matching TRBD2 (5 bases). Per the germline V gene, CDR1 is KGHSH and CDR2 is LQKENI. CDR3 length equals 14 residues. V was shortened by 3 bases and J by 3 bases, with 10 bases between the two germline ends. The CDR3 nucleotides are TGTGCCAGCTCACCGCCTAGCACTACAGATACGCAGTATTTT. Translation gives CASSPPSTTDTQYF.

The chain couples TRBV5-1 to TRBJ2-1; the D gene is possibly TRBD1 (6 bases). CDR1 is SGHRS, CDR2 YFSETQ, per germline. CDR3 length: 13 amino acids. The ends were cut back, 4 bases at V and 5 bases at J, with 10 bases in the middle. DNA of the CDR3: TGCGCCAGCAGCCGAGGACAGAACAATGAGCAGTTCTTC. Encoded protein: CASSRGQNNEQFF. Based on the CDR3 plus reference TRBV5-1 and TRBJ2-1, the full variable domain is KAGVTQTPRYLIKTRGQQVTLSCSPISGHRSVSWYQQTPGQGLQFLFEYFSETQRNKGNFPGRFSGRQFSNSRSEMNVSTLELGDSALYLCASSRGQNNEQFFGPGTRLTVL.

CDR3 region: CASSLGTGSGETQYF. The CDR3 DNA reads TGTGCCAGCAGTTTAGGGACAGGGTCAGGCGAGACCCAGTACTTC. The rearrangement joins TRBV28 to TRBJ2-5; 9 bases fit TRBD1. CDR1 and CDR2 from the germline V gene are MDHEN and SYDVKM. Trimming took 2 bases from V and 5 from J; bases not matched to a gene: 6. This CDR3 spans 15 amino acids.

The chain links TRBV11-2 to TRBJ1-2; D perhaps matches TRBD1 (5 bases). The germline V gene has CDR1 SGHAT and CDR2 FQNNGV. The CDR3 has 13 residues. The V and J ends lost 1 base and 8 bases respectively, with 11 bases between them. Here the CDR3 DNA reads TGTGCCAGCAGCTTAGGGGGCCGTTTCGGCTACACCTTC. Translation gives CASSLGGRFGYTF.